This paragraph reports one T cell receptor beta chain. There are a few counts of this clone. Its antigen specificity is not known. Within one base of it there is no much larger clone, and no base qualities were kept. The sample belongs to a study of blood T cell repertoires in COVID-19 (dated by TCRdb to the early 2020s). In the study overall: Samples from collaborators originated in the United States, Italy and Spain and spanned both the acute and convalescent phases of COVID-19. The material from the prospective study consisted of cDNA or gDNA derived from T cells, B-cell-depleted T cells, or PBMCs. The repertoires were made available in a free public database intended to serve as a resource for research on the immune response to SARS-CoV-2. Deeply sampled blood TCRbeta repertoires from subjects exposed to, actively infected with, or recovered from COVID-19 were included in the dataset. Where available, HLA class I and class II types were taken from metadata supplied by the sample provider and were not determined by assay-based typing. A de-identified subject ID, COVID-19 status, age in years and sex were almost always included in the sample metadata. The samples were drawn from the first 160 participants of the ongoing ImmuneRACE study and from 950 to 1,500 subjects provided by 6 global collaborators. General findings and caveats noted by the study authors: Clinical and demographic metadata were provided uncurated, with the amount varying by source and participant.

The immunoSEQ Assay, a bias-controlled multiplex PCR, was used to amplify TCRbeta CDR3 regions from genomic DNA. Under the source paper's analysis protocol: Nucleated cell counts per sample were estimated from amplification of reference gene primers within the assay. To quantify the absolute abundance of each unique TCRbeta CDR3 rearrangement, sequence reads were collapsed and filtered. For each sample, productive Simpson clonality was calculated as the square root of Simpson's diversity index over productive rearrangements. Imported from immuneACCESS, the table was reduced by TCRdb to in-frame sequences with V and J called. These copies leave out some clones; in studies compared against another copy, an unresolved V gene accounts for under half, and the cause of the remainder is not known. V and J calls and clone size are as listed in that table; D and trimming were resolved from the DNA. The sample has tens of thousands of clones on record, more than 80% of them singletons. Over 15% of the sample is taken by the ten largest.

The CDR3, cysteine through phenylalanine, is 13 amino acids long. Only CDR3 DNA remains: 39 bases, in frame from the first base. V and J are trimmed by 5 bases and 2 bases, and the gene matches miss 2 bases of the junction. The germline V gene yields MNHEY for CDR1 and SVGAGI for CDR2. Collaborating institutions collected whole blood in K2EDTA tubes following their own protocols. For TCRbeta analysis, collaborator samples were shipped as frozen whole blood, as isolated PBMCs, or as DNA extracted from either sample type. The receptor chain draws on TRBV6-5 and TRBJ1-1, and TRBD1 aligns with 7 junction nucleotides. Sequenced sample: peripheral blood. The clonotype was recovered from a woman aged 55-75 years with acute or convalescent COVID-19. The CDR3 here reads CASSRQGNTEAFF. The DNA reads as follows: TGTGCCAGCAGTCGACAGGGTAACACTGAAGCTTTCTTT.